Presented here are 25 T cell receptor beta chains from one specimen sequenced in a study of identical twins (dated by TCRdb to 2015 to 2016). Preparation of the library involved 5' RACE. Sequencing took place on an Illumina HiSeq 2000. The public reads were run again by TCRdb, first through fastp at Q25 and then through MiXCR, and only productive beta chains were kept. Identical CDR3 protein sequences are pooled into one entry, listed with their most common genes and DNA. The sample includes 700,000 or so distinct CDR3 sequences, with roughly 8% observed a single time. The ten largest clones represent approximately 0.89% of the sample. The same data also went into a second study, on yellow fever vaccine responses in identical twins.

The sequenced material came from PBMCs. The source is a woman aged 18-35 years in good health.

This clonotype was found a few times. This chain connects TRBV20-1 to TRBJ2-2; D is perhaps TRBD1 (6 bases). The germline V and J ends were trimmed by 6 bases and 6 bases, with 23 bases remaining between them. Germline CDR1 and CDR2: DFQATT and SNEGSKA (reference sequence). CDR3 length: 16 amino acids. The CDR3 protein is CSASALGTPGAGELFF. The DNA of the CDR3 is TGCAGTGCATCGGCCCTCGGGACACCTGGGGCCGGGGAGCTGTTTTTT.

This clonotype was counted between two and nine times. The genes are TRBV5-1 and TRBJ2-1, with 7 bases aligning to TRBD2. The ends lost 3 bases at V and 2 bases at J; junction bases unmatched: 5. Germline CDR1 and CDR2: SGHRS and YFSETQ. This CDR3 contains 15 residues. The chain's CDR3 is CASSSDGTTYNEQFF. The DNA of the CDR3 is TGCGCCAGCAGCTCCGACGGGACTACCTACAATGAGCAGTTCTTC.

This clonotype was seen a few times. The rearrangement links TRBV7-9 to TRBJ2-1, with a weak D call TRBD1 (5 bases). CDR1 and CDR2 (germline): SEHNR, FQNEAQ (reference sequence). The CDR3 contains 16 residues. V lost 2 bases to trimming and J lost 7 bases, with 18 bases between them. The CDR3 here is CASSLRLGAQRNEQFF. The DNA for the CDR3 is TGTGCCAGCAGCTTAAGGTTAGGGGCTCAAAGAAATGAGCAGTTCTTC.

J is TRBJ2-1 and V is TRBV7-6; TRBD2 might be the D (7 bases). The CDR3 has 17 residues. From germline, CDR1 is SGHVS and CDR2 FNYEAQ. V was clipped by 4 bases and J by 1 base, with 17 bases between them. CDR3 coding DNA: TGTGCCAGCAGCTGGGCCGGGGGGCCGGGGTCCTACAATGAGCAGTTCTTC. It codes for CASSWAGGPGSYNEQFF.

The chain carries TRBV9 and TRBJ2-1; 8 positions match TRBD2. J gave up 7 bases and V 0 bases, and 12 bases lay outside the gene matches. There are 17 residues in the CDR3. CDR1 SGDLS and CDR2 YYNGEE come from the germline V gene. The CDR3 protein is CASSVDSPAGVKNEQFF. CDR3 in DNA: TGTGCCAGCAGCGTAGATTCTCCAGCGGGAGTTAAAAATGAGCAGTTCTTC.

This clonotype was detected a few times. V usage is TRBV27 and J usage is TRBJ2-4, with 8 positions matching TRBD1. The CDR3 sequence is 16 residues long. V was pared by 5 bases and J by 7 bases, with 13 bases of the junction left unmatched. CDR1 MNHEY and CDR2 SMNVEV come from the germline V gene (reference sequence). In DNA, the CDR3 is TGTGCCAGCAGTCCATGGACAGGGCTGGGTACTAACATTCAGTACTTC. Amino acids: CASSPWTGLGTNIQYF.

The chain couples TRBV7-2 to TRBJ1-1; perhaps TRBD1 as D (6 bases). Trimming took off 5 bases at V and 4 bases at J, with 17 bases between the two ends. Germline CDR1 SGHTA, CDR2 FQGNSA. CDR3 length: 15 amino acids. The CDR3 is CASSLTRGGSTEAFF. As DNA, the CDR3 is TGTGCCAGCAGCCTCACCCGAGGGGGAAGCACTGAAGCTTTCTTT.

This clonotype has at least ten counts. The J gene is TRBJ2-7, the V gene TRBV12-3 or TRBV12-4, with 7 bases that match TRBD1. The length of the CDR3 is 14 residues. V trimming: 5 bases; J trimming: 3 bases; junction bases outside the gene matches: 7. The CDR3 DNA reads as TGTGCCAGCAGTCCCGACAGGGCGATCTACGAGCAGTACTTC. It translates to CASSPDRAIYEQYF.

The CDR3 loop is CASSLAGTRDTQYF. For the CDR3, the DNA is TGTGCCAGCAGCTTGGCCGGGACTAGAGATACGCAGTATTTT. The chain combines TRBV7-9 with TRBJ2-3; 8 bases align to TRBD2. The trim removed 3 bases at V and 5 bases at J, leaving 4 bases unmatched. Germline-derived CDR1 and CDR2 are SEHNR and FQNEAQ (reference sequence). The CDR3 is 14 amino acids.

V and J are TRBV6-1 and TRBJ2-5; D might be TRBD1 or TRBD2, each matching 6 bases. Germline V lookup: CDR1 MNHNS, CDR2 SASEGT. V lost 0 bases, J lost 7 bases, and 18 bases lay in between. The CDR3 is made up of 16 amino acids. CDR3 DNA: TGTGCCAGCAGTGAAGCGGAACGGGAGTTAGGGGGGACCCAGTACTTC. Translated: CASSEAERELGGTQYF.

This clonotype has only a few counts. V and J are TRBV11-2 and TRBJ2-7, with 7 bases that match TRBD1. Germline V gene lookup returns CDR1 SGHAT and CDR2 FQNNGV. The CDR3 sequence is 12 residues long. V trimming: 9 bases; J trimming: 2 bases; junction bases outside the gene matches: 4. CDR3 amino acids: CASAQGAYEQYF. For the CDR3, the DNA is TGTGCCAGTGCGCAGGGGGCCTACGAGCAGTACTTC.

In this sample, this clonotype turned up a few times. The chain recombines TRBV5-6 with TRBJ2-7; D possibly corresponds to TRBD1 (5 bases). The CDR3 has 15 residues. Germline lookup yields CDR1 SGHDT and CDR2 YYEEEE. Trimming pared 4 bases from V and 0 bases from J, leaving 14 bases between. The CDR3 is CASSGYRLDSYEQYF. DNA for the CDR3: TGTGCCAGCAGCGGATACAGGTTGGACTCCTACGAGCAGTACTTC.

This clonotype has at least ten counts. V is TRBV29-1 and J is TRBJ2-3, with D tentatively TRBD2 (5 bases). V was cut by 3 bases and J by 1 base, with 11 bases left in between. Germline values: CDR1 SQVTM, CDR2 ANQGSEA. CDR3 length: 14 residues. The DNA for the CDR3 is TGCAGCGTTGATTCGGGGTTCGGCACAGATACGCAGTATTTT. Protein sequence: CSVDSGFGTDTQYF.

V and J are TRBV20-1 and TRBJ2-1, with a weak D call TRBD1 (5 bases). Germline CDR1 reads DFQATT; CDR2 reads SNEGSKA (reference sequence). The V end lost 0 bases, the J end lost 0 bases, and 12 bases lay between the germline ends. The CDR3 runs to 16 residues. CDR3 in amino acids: CSARDQSGSSYNEQFF. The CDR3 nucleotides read TGCAGTGCTAGAGACCAATCAGGGTCCTCCTACAATGAGCAGTTCTTC.

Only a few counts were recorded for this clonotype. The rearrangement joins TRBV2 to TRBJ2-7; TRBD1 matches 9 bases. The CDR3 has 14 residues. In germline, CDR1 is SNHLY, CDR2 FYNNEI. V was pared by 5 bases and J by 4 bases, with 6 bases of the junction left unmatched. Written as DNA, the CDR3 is TGTGCCAGCAGTTGGACAGGGGTCGGTTACGAGCAGTACTTC. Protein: CASSWTGVGYEQYF.

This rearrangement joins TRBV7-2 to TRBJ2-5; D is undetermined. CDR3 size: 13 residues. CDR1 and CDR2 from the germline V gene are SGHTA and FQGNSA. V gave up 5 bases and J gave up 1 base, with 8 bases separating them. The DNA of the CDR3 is TGTGCCAGCAGCCGCTCGAGCCAAGAGACCCAGTACTTC. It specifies CASSRSSQETQYF.

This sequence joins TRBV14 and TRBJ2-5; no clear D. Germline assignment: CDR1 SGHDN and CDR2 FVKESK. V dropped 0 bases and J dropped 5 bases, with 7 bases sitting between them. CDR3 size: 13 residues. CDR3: CASSQEEWETQYF. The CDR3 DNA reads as TGTGCCAGCAGCCAAGAGGAATGGGAGACCCAGTACTTC.

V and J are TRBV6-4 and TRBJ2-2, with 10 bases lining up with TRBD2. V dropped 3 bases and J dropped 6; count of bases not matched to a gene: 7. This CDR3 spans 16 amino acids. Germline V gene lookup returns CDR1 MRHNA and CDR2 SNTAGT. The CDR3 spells CASSERLAGFPGELFF. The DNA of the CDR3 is TGTGCCAGCAGTGAGAGACTAGCGGGTTTTCCCGGGGAGCTGTTTTTT.

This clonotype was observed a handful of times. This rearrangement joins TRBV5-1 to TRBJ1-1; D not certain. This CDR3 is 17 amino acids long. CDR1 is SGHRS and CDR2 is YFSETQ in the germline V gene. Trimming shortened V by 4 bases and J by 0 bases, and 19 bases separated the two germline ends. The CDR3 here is CASSPGLLTTVNTEAFF. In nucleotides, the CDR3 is TGCGCCAGCAGCCCCGGTCTCTTAACCACAGTGAACACTGAAGCTTTCTTT.

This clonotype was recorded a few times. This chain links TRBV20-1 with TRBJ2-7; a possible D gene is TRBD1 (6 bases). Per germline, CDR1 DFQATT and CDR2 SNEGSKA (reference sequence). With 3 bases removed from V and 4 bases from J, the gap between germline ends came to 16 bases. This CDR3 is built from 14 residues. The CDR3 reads CSASPQGDGYEQYF. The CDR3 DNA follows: TGCAGTGCTAGCCCACAGGGAGACGGGTACGAGCAGTACTTC.

The CDR3 DNA follows: TGTGCCAGCAGCCCCCTAGCGGCGAGCACAGATACGCAGTATTTT. Translating gives CASSPLAASTDTQYF. The chain carries TRBV3-1 and TRBJ2-3, with 7 bases aligning to TRBD2. The J segment lost 0 bases and the V segment lost 4 bases, leaving 4 bases of the junction unmatched. The CDR3 extends over 15 amino acids. Germline values: CDR1 LGHDT, CDR2 YNNKEL (reference sequence).

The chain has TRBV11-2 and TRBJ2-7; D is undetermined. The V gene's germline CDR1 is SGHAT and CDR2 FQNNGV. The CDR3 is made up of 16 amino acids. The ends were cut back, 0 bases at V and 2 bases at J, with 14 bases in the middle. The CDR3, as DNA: TGTGCCAGCAGCTTAGATTGGTACCCTCAGGCCTACGAGCAGTACTTC. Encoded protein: CASSLDWYPQAYEQYF. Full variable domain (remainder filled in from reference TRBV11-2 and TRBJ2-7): EAGVAQSPRYKIIEKRQSVAFWCNPISGHATLYWYQQILGQGPKLLIQFQNNGVVDDSQLPKDRFSAERLKGVDSTLKIQPAKLEDSAVYLCASSLDWYPQAYEQYFGPGTRLTVT.

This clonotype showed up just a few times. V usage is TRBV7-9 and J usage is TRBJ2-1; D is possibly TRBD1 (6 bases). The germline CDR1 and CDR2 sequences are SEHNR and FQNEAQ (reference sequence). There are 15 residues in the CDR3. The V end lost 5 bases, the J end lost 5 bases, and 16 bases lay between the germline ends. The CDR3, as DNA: TGTGCCAGCAGCGGCCGGGACAACTTAAACAATGAGCAGTTCTTC. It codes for CASSGRDNLNNEQFF.

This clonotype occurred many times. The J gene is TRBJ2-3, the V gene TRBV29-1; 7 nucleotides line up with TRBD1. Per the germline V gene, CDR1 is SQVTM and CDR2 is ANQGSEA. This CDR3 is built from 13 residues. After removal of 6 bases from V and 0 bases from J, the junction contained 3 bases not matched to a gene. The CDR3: CSVDRASTDTQYF. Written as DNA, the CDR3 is TGCAGCGTAGACAGGGCTAGCACAGATACGCAGTATTTT.

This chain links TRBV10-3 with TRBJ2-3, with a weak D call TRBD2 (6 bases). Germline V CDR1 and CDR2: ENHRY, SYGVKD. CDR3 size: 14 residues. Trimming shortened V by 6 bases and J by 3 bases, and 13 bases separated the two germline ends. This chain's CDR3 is CAISAGTGTDTQYF. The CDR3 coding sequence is TGTGCCATCAGCGCCGGGACTGGTACAGATACGCAGTATTTT.